Listed here are 5 T cell receptor beta chains from one sample, sequenced in a study of cytomegalovirus exposure and HLA in healthy donors. The study ran its PCR with 60 Vbeta and 13 Jbeta primers. TCRdb's table, derived via immunoSEQ multiplex PCR, lists solely in-frame clones and lacks some. Of about 170,000 clones in the sample, about 80% are singletons; the top ten hold less than 2.5%. The specimen sequenced was PBMCs. These receptors were collected from a woman aged 45 to 65 in good health and CMV-seronegative.

With respect to this clone: No DNA is shown, since the ends of the CDR3 on it are uncertain; the CDR3 is the one TCRdb lists. The chain couples TRBV27 to TRBJ2-7; the D call in the table, TRBD2, was not verified against the DNA. From its first to its last residue, the CDR3 has 15 amino acids. Germline V lookup: CDR1 MNHEY, CDR2 SMNVEV (reference sequence). The CDR3: CASSNWARGSAGISF.

The V and J genes are TRBV6-1 and TRBJ2-2; 10 bases are shared with TRBD2. J lost 0 bases, V lost 2 bases, and 6 bases had no gene match. This CDR3 is built from 18 residues. Germline assignment: CDR1 MNHNS and CDR2 SASEGT. The CDR3 sequence is CASSEFLSGGPNTGELFF. The CDR3 DNA sequence: TGTGCCAGCAGTGAATTCCTTAGCGGGGGGCCGAACACCGGGGAGCTGTTTTTT.

This chain uses TRBV5-1 with TRBJ2-1, with D maybe TRBD2 (6 bases). This CDR3 is 16 amino acids long. V lost 4 bases and J 8 bases, leaving 22 bases between the germline ends. Germline lookup yields CDR1 SGHRS and CDR2 YFSETQ. In DNA, the CDR3 is TGCGCCAGCAGCGCGCTCCCGGGATCAGGGAGGCATGAGCAGTTCTTC. It specifies CASSALPGSGRHEQFF.

The V gene is TRBV7-2, the J gene TRBJ1-2, with D hard to call. In germline, CDR1 is SGHTA, CDR2 FQGNSA. V shed 1 base and J shed 4 bases, with 13 bases lying between them. The CDR3 contains 15 residues. The CDR3 loop is CASSLEAGSAYGYTF. The CDR3 coding sequence is TGTGCCAGCAGCTTAGAGGCCGGGAGCGCCTATGGCTACACCTTC.

In DNA, the CDR3 is TGTGCCAGCACCACACAGGGGGGTCAGACCGGGGAGCTGTTTTTT. As protein: CASTTQGGQTGELFF. The chain uses TRBV28 and TRBJ2-2, with 8 positions matching TRBD1. Germline loops: CDR1 MDHEN, CDR2 SYDVKM. The CDR3 spans 15 residues. V lost 7 bases and J lost 5; bases outside the gene matches: 9. The full variable domain, completed using reference TRBV28 and TRBJ2-2, is DVKVTQSSRYLVKRTGEKVFLECVQDMDHENMFWYRQDPGLGLRLIYFSYDVKMKEKGDIPEGYSVSREKKERFSLILESASTNQTSMYLCASTTQGGQTGELFFGEGSRLTVL.